The 10 T cell receptor beta chains below were found in one sample sequenced in a study of cytomegalovirus exposure and HLA in healthy donors (TCRdb year 2017). Library method: the immunoSEQ multiplex PCR assay. For the multiplex PCR, a mixture combining 60 forward primers for TCR Vbeta segments and 13 reverse primers for TCR Jbeta segments was used. TCRdb provides this immuneACCESS table in a form limited to in-frame rearrangements. Some clones are lacking; in checked studies, under half of them reflect an unresolved V gene, and why the rest are absent is not known. The sample profile shows 100,000 or so clones; roughly two thirds of them were found once. 3.2% of the sample belongs to the ten largest clones. Sequenced input: PBMCs. The source of these receptors is a man between 25 and 39 years old in good health and CMV-seronegative.

The V gene is TRBV29-1, the J gene TRBJ2-1; D uncertain. The CDR3 length is 13 residues. Germline CDR1 and CDR2: SQVTM and ANQGSEA. V lost 0 bases and J lost 7, with 10 bases in between. The CDR3 spells CSVEDNSQNEQFF. Here the CDR3 DNA reads TGCAGCGTTGAAGATAACAGTCAGAATGAGCAGTTCTTC.

V is TRBV7-2 and J is TRBJ1-2; a possible D gene is TRBD1 (6 bases). The germline V gene encodes CDR1 SGHTA and CDR2 FQGNSA. The germline V and J ends were trimmed by 3 bases and 1 base, with 15 bases remaining between them. The CDR3 is 16 amino acids. The CDR3 loop is CASSLATGPLNYGYTF. In DNA, the CDR3 is TGTGCCAGCAGCTTGGCGACAGGCCCTCTTAACTATGGCTACACCTTC.

The V call is TRBV30, the J call TRBJ1-5; D is possibly TRBD1 (6 bases). CDR1 is GTSNPN, CDR2 SVGIG, per germline (reference sequence). This CDR3 has 13 amino acids. V was cut by 2 bases and J by 7 bases, with 12 bases left in between. The CDR3 region has the DNA TGTGCCTGGAGTCAGCAGGGGACGCAGCCCCAGCATTTT. Protein sequence: CAWSQQGTQPQHF.

The chain employs TRBV18 and TRBJ1-5, with unresolved D. The V gene's germline CDR1 is KGHSH and CDR2 LQKENI. Trimming shortened V by 5 bases and J by 4 bases, and 9 bases separated the two germline ends. CDR3 length: 13 residues. The CDR3 loop is CASSADMNQPQHF. CDR3 bases: TGTGCCAGCTCAGCCGACATGAATCAGCCCCAGCATTTT.

The rearrangement uses TRBV30 and TRBJ1-3, with a possible D match to TRBD1 (6 bases). CDR1 and CDR2 (germline): GTSNPN, SVGIG (reference sequence). The germline V and J ends were trimmed by 0 bases and 2 bases, with 14 bases remaining between them. The CDR3 loop spans 16 amino acids. The CDR3 sequence is CAWSVGRGRAGNTIYF. The CDR3 bases are TGTGCCTGGAGTGTAGGGAGGGGGAGAGCTGGAAACACCATATATTTT.

This sequence joins TRBV18 and TRBJ2-5, with 7 bases aligning to TRBD2. The J call may be incorrect, as the DNA end agrees better with TRBJ2-7. Germline V gives CDR1 KGHSH, CDR2 LQKENI. The CDR3 length is 14 residues. This CDR3 is CASSPVREHYEQYF. Here the CDR3 DNA reads TGTGCCAGCTCACCTGTGCGGGAGCACTACGAGCAGTACTTC.

The chain combines TRBV9 with TRBJ1-1, with 7 nucleotides matching TRBD1. The CDR3 totals 14 residues. J was trimmed by 8 bases and V by 2 bases; bases with no gene match: 9. CDR1 is SGDLS, CDR2 YYNGEE, per germline. CDR3 in DNA: TGTGCCAGCAGCGTGGGACAGCCGAGTGAAGAAGCTTTCTTT. It yields the protein CASSVGQPSEEAFF.

V is TRBV7-2 and J is TRBJ2-7, with TRBD2 matching over 9 bases. Germline trimming cut 5 bases from V and 3 bases from J; bases unmatched to any gene: 5. Per germline, CDR1 SGHTA and CDR2 FQGNSA. The CDR3 covers 14 residues. CDR3 DNA: TGTGCCAGCAGCGCGGGAGGGGGGGGCTACGAGCAGTACTTC. The encoded protein is CASSAGGGGYEQYF.

This chain connects TRBV28 to TRBJ1-2, with D possibly matching TRBD1 (6 bases). Trimming took 5 bases from V and 6 from J, leaving 10 bases between them. The CDR3 is made up of 12 amino acids. Germline V gene sequence: CDR1 MDHEN, CDR2 SYDVKM. CDR3 in amino acids: CASSTGQHGYTF. CDR3 sequence (DNA): TGTGCCAGCAGTACGGGACAACATGGCTACACCTTC.

This chain joins TRBV2 and TRBJ2-1; 15 positions agree with TRBD2. The CDR3 runs 16 residues. V lost 6 bases and J lost 8; bases outside the gene matches: 8. Germline V lookup: CDR1 SNHLY, CDR2 FYNNEI. CDR3 amino acids: CASRKGTSGRWDEQFF. Here the CDR3 DNA reads TGTGCCAGCAGGAAAGGGACTAGCGGGAGGTGGGATGAGCAGTTCTTC.